This TCR beta chain was observed in a study of cytotoxic CD8 clonotypes in ibrutinib-treated CLL (dated by TCRdb to 2020 to 2022). For context, the study as a whole: The cohort was composed of under 12 relapsed/refractory and 15 treatment-naive patients; IGHV unmutated status was identified in about 17 patients. Responses were partial in 24 patients and complete in 2; after median around 72 months follow-up, approximately 15 stayed in remission and 12 progressed. Response samples were taken after a median of 12 months on treatment, ranging from roughly 6 to 36 months. On average, each sample had roughly 260,000 productive templates and 96,000 or so productive rearrangements. Longitudinal samples were obtainable from about 30% of the roughly 90 participants in the trial. Cryopreserved peripheral blood mononuclear cells were obtained prior to treatment, at the time of response, and at either disease progression or sustained remission.

As to this clone: The antigen it binds to is not known. No base-level quality is on record; no much larger clone is a single base apart.

Results the study describes overall, beyond this receptor: At baseline, clonality was higher than in age-matched healthy donors and showed a strong correlation with circulating CD8+ T-cell counts. Public clonotypes were rare and either contracted or stayed stable during treatment, and the rise in clonality at ibrutinib response reflected the expansion of private clonotypes. An increase in clonality was observed at ibrutinib response, with clonality remaining stable during sustained remission and falling back toward baseline at progression. Sampling times were not matched between patients in sustained remission and patients whose disease was progressing, and lymph node repertoires were not examined.

Approximately 2 micrograms of genomic DNA were extracted from cryopreserved PBMCs for TCR beta library preparation. Longitudinal blood samples from CLL patients on ibrutinib monotherapy were analyzed using high-throughput TCR beta sequencing. Patients were enrolled in a phase 2 open-label single-center ibrutinib monotherapy trial. A MiSeq instrument was used for deep resolution sequencing, which targeted depths ranging from 1 in 1 million up to 1 in 200,000 T cells, with coverage averaging 10x for each clonotype. The immunoSEQ hsTCRB Kit was used to generate TCR beta libraries. The original methods were these. Data were analyzed with ImmunoSEQ Data Assistant and ImmunoSEQ Analyzer, with V, D and J genes assigned per IMGT definitions. Clonality, which ranges from 0 to 1, was calculated by subtracting the normalized Shannon entropy of productive rearrangement frequencies from one. Public clonotype analysis was restricted to overrepresented clonotypes comprising at least 0.05% of each patient's repertoire. Roughly 13 age-matched healthy donor repertoires from immuneACCESS served as clonality controls. The table comes from immuneACCESS by way of TCRdb, which keeps in-frame sequences with V and J called. Part of the clones is missing from these tables; in studies checked, under half for an unresolved V gene and the rest for unknown reasons. V and J calls plus clone size are reproduced from that table; the DNA served to infer D and trimming. This sample has about 5,500 clones in its table, and 65% to 70% of those were observed once. The top ten hold roughly 40% of the sample.

The germline V gene (reference sequence) provides CDR1 LNHDA and CDR2 SQIVND. The CDR3 sequence holds 15 residues, the cysteine and phenylalanine included. CDR3 DNA only is kept here, 45 bases in frame from base 1. V was cut back by 4 bases and J by 1 base, leaving a gap of 11 bases between them. Sample: PBMCs, taken before ibrutinib treatment. The rearranged segments are TRBV19 and TRBJ1-5, with the D gene call left open. The sequence was obtained from a human donor with chronic lymphocytic leukemia. The CDR3 reads CASSNSGRSNQPQHF. The DNA sequence is as follows: TGTGCCAGTAGTAATTCGGGCAGGAGCAATCAGCCCCAGCATTTT.